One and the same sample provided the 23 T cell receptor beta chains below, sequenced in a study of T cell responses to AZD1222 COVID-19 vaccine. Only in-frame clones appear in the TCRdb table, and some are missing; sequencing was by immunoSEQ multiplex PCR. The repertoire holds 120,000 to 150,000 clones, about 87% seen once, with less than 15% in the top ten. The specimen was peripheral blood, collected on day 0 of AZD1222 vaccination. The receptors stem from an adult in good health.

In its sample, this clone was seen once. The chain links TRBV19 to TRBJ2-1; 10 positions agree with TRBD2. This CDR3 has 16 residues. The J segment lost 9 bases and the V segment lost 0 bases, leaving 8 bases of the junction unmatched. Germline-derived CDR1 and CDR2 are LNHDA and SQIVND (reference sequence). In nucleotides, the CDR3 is TGTGCCAGTAGTATAGAAGCTAGCGGGGGCCAGGTTGAGCAGTTCTTC. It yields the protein CASSIEASGGQVEQFF.

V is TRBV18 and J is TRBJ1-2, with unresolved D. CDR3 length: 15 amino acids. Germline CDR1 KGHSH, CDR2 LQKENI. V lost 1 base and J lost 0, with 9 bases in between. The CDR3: CASSPRSETNYGYTF. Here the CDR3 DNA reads TGTGCCAGCTCACCACGATCAGAAACTAACTATGGCTACACCTTC.

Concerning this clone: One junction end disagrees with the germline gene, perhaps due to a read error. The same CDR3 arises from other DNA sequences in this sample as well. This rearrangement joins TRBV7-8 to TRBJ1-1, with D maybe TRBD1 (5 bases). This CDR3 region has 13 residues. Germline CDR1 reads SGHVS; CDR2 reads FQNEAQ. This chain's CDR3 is CASSSGQAREAFF. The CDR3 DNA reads TGTGCCAGTAGCTCCGGACAAGCCAGGGAAGCTTTCTTT.

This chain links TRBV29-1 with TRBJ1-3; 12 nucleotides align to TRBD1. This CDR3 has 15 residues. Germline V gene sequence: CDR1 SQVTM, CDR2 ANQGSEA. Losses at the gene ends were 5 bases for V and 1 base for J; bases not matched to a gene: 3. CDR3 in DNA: TGCAGCGTTCGGGACAGGGGGCCATCTGGAAACACCATATATTTT. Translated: CSVRDRGPSGNTIYF.

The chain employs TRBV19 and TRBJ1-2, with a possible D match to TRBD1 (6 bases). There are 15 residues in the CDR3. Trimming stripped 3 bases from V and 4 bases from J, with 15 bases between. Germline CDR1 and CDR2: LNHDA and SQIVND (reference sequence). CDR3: CASSILQGQVYGYTF. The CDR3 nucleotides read TGTGCCAGTAGTATTCTGCAGGGGCAGGTCTATGGCTACACCTTC.

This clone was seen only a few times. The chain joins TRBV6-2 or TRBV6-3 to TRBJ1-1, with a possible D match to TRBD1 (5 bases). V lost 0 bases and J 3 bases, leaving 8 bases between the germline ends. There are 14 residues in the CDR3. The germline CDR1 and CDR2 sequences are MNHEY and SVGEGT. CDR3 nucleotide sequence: TGTGCCAGCAGTTACTCACAGGAGCACACTGAAGCTTTCTTT. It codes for CASSYSQEHTEAFF.

CDR3 nucleotide sequence: TGTGCCAGCAGCCAAGATCTATTGGCGACAGGGACTGAAGCTTTCTTT. Its translation is CASSQDLLATGTEAFF. The rearrangement uses TRBV14 and TRBJ1-1, with 7 bases matching TRBD1. Germline lookup yields CDR1 SGHDN and CDR2 FVKESK. With V trimmed by 0 bases and J by 5 bases, 9 bases remained unmatched. CDR3 length: 16 residues.

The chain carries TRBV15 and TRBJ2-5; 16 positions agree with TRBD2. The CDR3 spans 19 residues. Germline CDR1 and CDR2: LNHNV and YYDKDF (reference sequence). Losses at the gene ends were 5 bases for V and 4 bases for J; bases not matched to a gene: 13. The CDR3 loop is CATSVGTSGGASGRETQYF. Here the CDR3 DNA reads TGTGCCACCAGCGTCGGGACTAGCGGGGGGGCCTCGGGTCGAGAGACCCAGTACTTC.

CDR3 in DNA: TGTGCCAGCTCACCAGGACAGGGAGTACATGGCTACACCTTC. Protein: CASSPGQGVHGYTF. The chain links TRBV18 to TRBJ1-2, with 8 positions matching TRBD1. CDR1 is KGHSH, CDR2 LQKENI, per germline. The CDR3 consists of 14 residues. V lost 2 bases, J lost 6 bases, and 5 bases stayed unmatched. Together with reference TRBV18 and TRBJ1-2, the CDR3 gives the full variable domain: NAGVMQNPRHLVRRRGQEARLRCSPMKGHSHVYWYRQLPEEGLKFMVYLQKENIIDESGMPKERFSAEFPKEGPSILRIQQVVRGDSAAYFCASSPGQGVHGYTFGSGTRLTVV.

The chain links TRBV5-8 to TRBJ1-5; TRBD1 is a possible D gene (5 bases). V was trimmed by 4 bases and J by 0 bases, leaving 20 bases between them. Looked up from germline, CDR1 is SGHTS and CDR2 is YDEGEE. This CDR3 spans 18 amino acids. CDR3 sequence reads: CASSRGTAIAYSNQPQHF. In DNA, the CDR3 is TGTGCCAGCAGCCGCGGGACGGCAATTGCCTATAGCAATCAGCCCCAGCATTTT.

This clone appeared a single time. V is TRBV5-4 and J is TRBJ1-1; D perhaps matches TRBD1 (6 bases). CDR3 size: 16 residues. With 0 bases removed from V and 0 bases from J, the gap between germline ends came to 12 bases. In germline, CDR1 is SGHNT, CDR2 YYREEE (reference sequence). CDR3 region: CASSLGGGNMNTEAFF. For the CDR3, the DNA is TGTGCCAGCAGCTTGGGAGGGGGAAACATGAACACTGAAGCTTTCTTT.

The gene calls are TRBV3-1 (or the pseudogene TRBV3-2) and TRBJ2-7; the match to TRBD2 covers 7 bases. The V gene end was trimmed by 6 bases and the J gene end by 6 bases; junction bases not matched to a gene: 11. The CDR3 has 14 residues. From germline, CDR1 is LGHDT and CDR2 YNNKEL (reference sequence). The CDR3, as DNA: TGTGCCAGCAGGAGCGGGGCGGCTATTCGCGAGCAGTACTTC. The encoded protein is CASRSGAAIREQYF.

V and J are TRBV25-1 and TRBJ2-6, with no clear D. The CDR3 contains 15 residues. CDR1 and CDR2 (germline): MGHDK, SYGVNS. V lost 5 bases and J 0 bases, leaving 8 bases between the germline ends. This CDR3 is CASSPLYSGANVLTF. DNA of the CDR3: TGTGCCAGCAGTCCTCTCTACTCTGGGGCCAACGTCCTGACTTTC.

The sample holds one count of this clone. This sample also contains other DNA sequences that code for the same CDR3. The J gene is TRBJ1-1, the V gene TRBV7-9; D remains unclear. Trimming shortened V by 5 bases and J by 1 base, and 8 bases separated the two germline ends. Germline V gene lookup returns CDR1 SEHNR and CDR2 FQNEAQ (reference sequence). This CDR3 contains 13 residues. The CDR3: CASSPMGNTEAFF. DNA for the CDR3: TGTGCCAGCAGCCCGATGGGGAACACTGAAGCTTTCTTT.

CDR3 protein: CARGPGLYEKLFF. CDR3 DNA sequence: TGCGCCCGAGGACCGGGGCTATATGAAAAACTGTTTTTT. The chain is built from TRBV10-1 and TRBJ1-4; perhaps TRBD1 as D (5 bases). Trimming pared 11 bases from V and 6 bases from J, leaving 16 bases between. CDR1 and CDR2 from the germline V gene are WNHNN and SYGVQD (reference sequence). The CDR3 contains 13 residues.

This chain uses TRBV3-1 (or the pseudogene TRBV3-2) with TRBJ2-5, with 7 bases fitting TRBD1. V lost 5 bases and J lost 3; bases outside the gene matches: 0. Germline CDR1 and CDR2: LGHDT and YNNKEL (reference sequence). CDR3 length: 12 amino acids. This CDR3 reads CASSGTEETQYF. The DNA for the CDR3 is TGTGCCAGCAGCGGGACAGAAGAGACCCAGTACTTC.

The CDR3 spells CASRSRARDTEAFF. The CDR3 coding sequence is TGTGCCAGTAGATCGAGGGCCAGGGACACTGAAGCTTTCTTT. The rearrangement links TRBV19 to TRBJ1-1; a weak D match, TRBD1 (5 bases). The length of the CDR3 is 14 residues. Trimming stripped 6 bases from V and 3 bases from J, with 14 bases between. CDR1 is LNHDA and CDR2 is SQIVND in the germline V gene (reference sequence).

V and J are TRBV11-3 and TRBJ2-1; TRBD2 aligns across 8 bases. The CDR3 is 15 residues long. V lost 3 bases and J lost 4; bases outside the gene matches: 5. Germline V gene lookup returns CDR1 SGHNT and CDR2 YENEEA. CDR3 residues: CASSLGRGAYNEQFF. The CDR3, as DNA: TGTGCCAGCAGCTTGGGGCGGGGGGCTTACAATGAGCAGTTCTTC.

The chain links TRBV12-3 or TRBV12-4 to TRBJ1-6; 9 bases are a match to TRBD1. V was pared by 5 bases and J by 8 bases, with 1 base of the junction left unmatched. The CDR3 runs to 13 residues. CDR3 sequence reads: CASSRTGDSPLHF. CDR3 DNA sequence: TGTGCCAGCAGTCGGACAGGGGATTCACCCCTCCACTTT.

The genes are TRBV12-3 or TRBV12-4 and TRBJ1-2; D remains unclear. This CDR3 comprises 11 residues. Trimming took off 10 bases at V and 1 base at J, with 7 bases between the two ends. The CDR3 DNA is TGTGCCACGCGCCTTAACTATGGCTACACCTTC. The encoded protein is CATRLNYGYTF.

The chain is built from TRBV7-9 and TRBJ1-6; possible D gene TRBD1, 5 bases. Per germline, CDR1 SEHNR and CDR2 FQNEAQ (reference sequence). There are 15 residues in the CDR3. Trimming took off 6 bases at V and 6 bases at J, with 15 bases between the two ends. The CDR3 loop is CASSSQSQGNSPLHF. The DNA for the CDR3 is TGTGCCAGCAGTTCACAGTCCCAGGGTAATTCACCCCTCCACTTT. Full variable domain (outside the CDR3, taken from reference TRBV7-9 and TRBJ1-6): DTGVSQNPRHKITKRGQNVTFRCDPISEHNRLYWYRQTLGQGPEFLTYFQNEAQLEKSRLLSDRFSAERPKGSFSTLEIQRTEQGDSAMYLCASSSQSQGNSPLHFGNGTRLTVT.

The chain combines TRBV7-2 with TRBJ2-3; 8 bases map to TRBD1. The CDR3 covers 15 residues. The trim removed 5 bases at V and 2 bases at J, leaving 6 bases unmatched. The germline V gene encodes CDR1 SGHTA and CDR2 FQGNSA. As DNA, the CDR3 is TGTGCCAGCAGCAAGGGACAGGCTAACACAGATACGCAGTATTTT. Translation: CASSKGQANTDTQYF.

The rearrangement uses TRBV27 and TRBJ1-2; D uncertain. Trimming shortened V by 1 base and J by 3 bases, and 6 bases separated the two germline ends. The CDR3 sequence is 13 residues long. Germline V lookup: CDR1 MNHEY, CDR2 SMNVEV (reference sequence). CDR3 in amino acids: CASSLFPHYGYTF. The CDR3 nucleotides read TGTGCCAGCAGTTTATTTCCTCACTATGGCTACACCTTC.